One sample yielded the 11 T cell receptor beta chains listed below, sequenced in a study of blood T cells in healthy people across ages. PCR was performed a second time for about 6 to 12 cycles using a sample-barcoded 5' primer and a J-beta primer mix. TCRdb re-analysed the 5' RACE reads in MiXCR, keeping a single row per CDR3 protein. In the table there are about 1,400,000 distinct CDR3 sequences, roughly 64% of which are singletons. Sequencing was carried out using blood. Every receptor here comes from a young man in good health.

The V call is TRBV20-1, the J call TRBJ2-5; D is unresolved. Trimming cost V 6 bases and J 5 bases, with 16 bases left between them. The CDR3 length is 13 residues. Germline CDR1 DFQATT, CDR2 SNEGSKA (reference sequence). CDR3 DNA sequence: TGCAGTGCCGGTCTAGAGCTCCGGGAGACCCAGTACTTC. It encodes CSAGLELRETQYF.

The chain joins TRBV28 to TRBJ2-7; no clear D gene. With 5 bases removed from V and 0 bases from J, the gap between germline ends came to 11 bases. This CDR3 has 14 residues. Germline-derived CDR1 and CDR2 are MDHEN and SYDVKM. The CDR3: CASSKRVLSYEQYF. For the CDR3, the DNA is TGTGCCAGCAGTAAACGGGTCCTCTCCTACGAGCAGTACTTC.

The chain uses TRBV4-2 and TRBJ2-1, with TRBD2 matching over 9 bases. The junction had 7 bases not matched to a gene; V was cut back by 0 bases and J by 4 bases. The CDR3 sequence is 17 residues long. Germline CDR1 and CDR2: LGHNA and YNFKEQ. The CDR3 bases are TGTGCCAGCAGCCAAGATAAGGCTAGCGGGATGTACAATGAGCAGTTCTTC. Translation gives CASSQDKASGMYNEQFF.

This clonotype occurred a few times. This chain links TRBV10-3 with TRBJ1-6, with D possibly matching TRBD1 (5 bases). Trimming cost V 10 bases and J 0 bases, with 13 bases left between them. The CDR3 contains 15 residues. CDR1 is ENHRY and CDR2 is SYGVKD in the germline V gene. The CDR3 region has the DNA TGTGCCACCTCAGGGCAGAGCTCCTATAATTCACCCCTCCACTTT. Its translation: CATSGQSSYNSPLHF.

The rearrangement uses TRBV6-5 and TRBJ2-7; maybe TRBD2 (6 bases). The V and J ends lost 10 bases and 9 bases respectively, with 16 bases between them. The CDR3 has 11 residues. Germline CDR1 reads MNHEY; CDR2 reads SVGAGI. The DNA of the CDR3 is TGTGCCACACAGACTAGTAAGGGGCAGTACTTC. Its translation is CATQTSKGQYF.

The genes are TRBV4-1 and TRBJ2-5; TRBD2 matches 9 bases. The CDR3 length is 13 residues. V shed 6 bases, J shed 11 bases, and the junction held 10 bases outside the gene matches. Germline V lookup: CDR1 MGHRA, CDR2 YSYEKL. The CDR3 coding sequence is TGCGCCAGCAGTAGCGGGAGAGGCTACGGGCAGTACTTC. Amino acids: CASSSGRGYGQYF.

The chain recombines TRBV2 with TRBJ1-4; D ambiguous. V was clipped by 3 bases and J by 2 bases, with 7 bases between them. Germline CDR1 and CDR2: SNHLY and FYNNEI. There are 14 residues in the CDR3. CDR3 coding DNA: TGTGCCAGCAGTGAGTCGCGGACTAATGAAAAACTGTTTTTT. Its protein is CASSESRTNEKLFF.

The CDR3 DNA sequence: TGTGCCAGCAGTTTCACCCTAGGACAGGGGTGGATTTACGAGCAGTACTTC. It translates to CASSFTLGQGWIYEQYF. The rearrangement joins TRBV27 to TRBJ2-7; 9 nucleotides align to TRBD1. The V segment lost 3 bases and the J segment 4 bases; nucleotides outside the gene matches: 13. Germline V lookup: CDR1 MNHEY, CDR2 SMNVEV (reference sequence). There are 17 residues in the CDR3.

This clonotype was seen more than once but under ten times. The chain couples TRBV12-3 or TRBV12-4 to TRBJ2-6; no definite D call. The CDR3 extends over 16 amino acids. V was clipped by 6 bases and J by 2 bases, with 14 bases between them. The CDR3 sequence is CASSQRVGAGANVLTF. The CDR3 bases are TGTGCCAGCAGCCAGAGAGTTGGGGCTGGGGCCAACGTCCTGACTTTC.

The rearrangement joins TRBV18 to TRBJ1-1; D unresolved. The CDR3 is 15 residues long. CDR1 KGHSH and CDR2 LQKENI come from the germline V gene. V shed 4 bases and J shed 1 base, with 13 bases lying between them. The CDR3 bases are TGTGCCAGCTCACTCCTCAACCTCGAGAACACTGAAGCTTTCTTT. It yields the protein CASSLLNLENTEAFF.

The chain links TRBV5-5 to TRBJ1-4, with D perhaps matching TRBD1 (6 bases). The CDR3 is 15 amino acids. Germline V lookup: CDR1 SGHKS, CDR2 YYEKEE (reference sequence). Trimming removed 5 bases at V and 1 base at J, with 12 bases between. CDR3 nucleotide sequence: TGTGCCAGCAGGCATACAGGGAAAACTAATGAAAAACTGTTTTTT. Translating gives CASRHTGKTNEKLFF. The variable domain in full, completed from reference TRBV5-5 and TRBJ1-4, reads DAGVTQSPTHLIKTRGQQVTLRCSPISGHKSVSWYQQVLGQGPQFIFQYYEKEERGRGNFPDRFSARQFPNYSSELNVNALLLGDSALYLCASRHTGKTNEKLFFGSGTQLSVL.